A selection of T cell receptor beta chains follows, all from one sample in a study of blood T cell repertoires in COVID-19. Only in-frame clones appear in the TCRdb table, and some are missing; sequencing was by immunoSEQ multiplex PCR. The table lists around 90,000 clones, about 80% of them singletons. Sequencing was carried out using peripheral blood. Source of these receptors: a human donor in a cohort sampled during active COVID-19. CDR3s include the opening cysteine and the closing phenylalanine or tryptophan. Fields, in order: CDR3 DNA, CDR3 protein, V gene, D gene, clone size, J gene. A D gene is named only where the DNA matches it firmly. Clone size is stated in some rows and not others, as once, few, many or a class when expanded.

cdr3_nt: TGTGCCAGCAAAGACCTCAGAGGATATAATTCACCCCTCCACTTT; cdr3_aa: CASKDLRGYNSPLHF; v_call: TRBV6-5; d_call: NA; clone_size: NA; j_call: TRBJ1-6
cdr3_nt: TGTGCCAGCAAGGGACAGGCCCTCTACGAGCAGTACTTC; cdr3_aa: CASKGQALYEQYF; v_call: TRBV28; d_call: TRBD1; clone_size: NA; j_call: TRBJ2-7
cdr3_nt: TGCGCCAGCAGCCAAGCGGCTAGCGGAGCCTACGAGCAGTACTTC; cdr3_aa: CASSQAASGAYEQYF; v_call: TRBV4-1; d_call: TRBD2; clone_size: NA; j_call: TRBJ2-7
cdr3_nt: TGTGCCAGCAGTGAAAGGACTAGCGGGAGAGGAGACGGCATTCAGTACTTC; cdr3_aa: CASSERTSGRGDGIQYF; v_call: TRBV2; d_call: TRBD2; clone_size: NA; j_call: TRBJ2-4
cdr3_nt: TGTGCCTGGAGTCCAGGGGAAAATCAGCCCCAGCATTTT; cdr3_aa: CAWSPGENQPQHF; v_call: TRBV30; d_call: NA; clone_size: few; j_call: TRBJ1-5
cdr3_nt: TGTGCCAGCAGTGAAGTCGTTAGCGGGACCACAGATACGCAGTATTTT; cdr3_aa: CASSEVVSGTTDTQYF; v_call: TRBV6-1; d_call: TRBD2; clone_size: NA; j_call: TRBJ2-3
cdr3_nt: TGTGCCATCAGTGAACGAGGCTACGAGCAGTACTTC; cdr3_aa: CAISERGYEQYF; v_call: TRBV10-3; d_call: NA; clone_size: once; j_call: TRBJ2-7
cdr3_nt: TGCGCCAGTCAAAGCAAACTATCCAACACCGGGGAGCTGTTTTTT; cdr3_aa: CASQSKLSNTGELFF; v_call: TRBV10-1; d_call: NA; clone_size: few; j_call: TRBJ2-2
cdr3_nt: TGTGCCAGCAGCATACCCGGGACAGGGACGTACGAGCAGTACTTC; cdr3_aa: CASSIPGTGTYEQYF; v_call: TRBV7-9; d_call: TRBD1; clone_size: NA; j_call: TRBJ2-7
cdr3_nt: TGTGCCAGCAGCCTCCTAAGCCGGGGGAGATCCAACACTGAAGCTTTCTTT; cdr3_aa: CASSLLSRGRSNTEAFF; v_call: TRBV3-1/TRBV3-2; d_call: NA; clone_size: NA; j_call: TRBJ1-1
cdr3_nt: TGTGCCAGCAGCCCGGAGAGGTCGGGGGCCAACGTCCTGACTTTC; cdr3_aa: CASSPERSGANVLTF; v_call: TRBV3-1/TRBV3-2; d_call: NA; clone_size: NA; j_call: TRBJ2-6
cdr3_nt: TGTGCCAGCAGAGTTGGGGCTTCCTACGAGCAGTACTTC; cdr3_aa: CASRVGASYEQYF; v_call: TRBV12-3/TRBV12-4; d_call: NA; clone_size: once; j_call: TRBJ2-7
cdr3_nt: TGTGCCAGCCTGGACAGAAATAATGGGTACGAGCAGTACTTC; cdr3_aa: CASLDRNNGYEQYF; v_call: TRBV6-7; d_call: NA; clone_size: NA; j_call: TRBJ2-7
cdr3_nt: TGTGCCAGCAGCAGGAGGGCTTCGGGAGGGCCGGGGGATGAGCAGTTCTTC; cdr3_aa: CASSRRASGGPGDEQFF; v_call: TRBV5-5; d_call: TRBD2; clone_size: NA; j_call: TRBJ2-1
cdr3_nt: TGTGCCAGCAGCCCCAGGGGACAGGGTGAGTACTATGGCTACACCTTC; cdr3_aa: CASSPRGQGEYYGYTF; v_call: TRBV21-1; d_call: NA; clone_size: NA; j_call: TRBJ1-2
cdr3_nt: TGTGCCAGCAGTTATAATTGGGAGAACTATGGCTACACCTTC; cdr3_aa: CASSYNWENYGYTF; v_call: TRBV6-5; d_call: NA; clone_size: NA; j_call: TRBJ1-2
cdr3_nt: TGTGCCAGCAGCCCCCGGGGTTCCTACAATGAGCAGTTCTTC; cdr3_aa: CASSPRGSYNEQFF; v_call: TRBV7-3; d_call: NA; clone_size: NA; j_call: TRBJ2-1
cdr3_nt: TGTGCCAGCAGCCAAAATTCAGGGGTCTCCTACGAGCAGTACTTC; cdr3_aa: CASSQNSGVSYEQYF; v_call: TRBV3-1/TRBV3-2; d_call: NA; clone_size: NA; j_call: TRBJ2-7
cdr3_nt: TGTGCCAGCCAAATTGTTGGGAGCTCCTACGAGCAGTACTTC; cdr3_aa: CASQIVGSSYEQYF; v_call: TRBV6-5; d_call: NA; clone_size: NA; j_call: TRBJ2-7
cdr3_nt: TGTGCCAGTAGTCCCGGGGGGGGCATAAGGAACGAGCAGTACTTC; cdr3_aa: CASSPGGGIRNEQYF; v_call: TRBV19; d_call: TRBD2; clone_size: NA; j_call: TRBJ2-7
cdr3_nt: TGCGCCAGCAGCTTCCTGGGACAGGGAGGGGAAGAGACCCAGTACTTC; cdr3_aa: CASSFLGQGGEETQYF; v_call: TRBV5-1; d_call: TRBD1; clone_size: NA; j_call: TRBJ2-5
cdr3_nt: TGTGCCAGCAGCTTAGTAGGGGAGGGCGGCTACACCTTC; cdr3_aa: CASSLVGEGGYTF; v_call: TRBV7-8; d_call: NA; clone_size: few; j_call: TRBJ1-2
cdr3_nt: TGCGCCAGCTCTCCGGGACTACAAACAGATACGCAGTATTTT; cdr3_aa: CASSPGLQTDTQYF; v_call: TRBV5-1; d_call: TRBD2; clone_size: NA; j_call: TRBJ2-3
cdr3_nt: TGTGCCATCAGTGAAGGGTATACAGGGACCGCCAACAATGAGCAGTTCTTC; cdr3_aa: CAISEGYTGTANNEQFF; v_call: TRBV10-3; d_call: NA; clone_size: NA; j_call: TRBJ2-1
cdr3_nt: TGTGCCAGCAGTTACGGGCAGGGGGCGCCTAATTCACCCCTCCACTTT; cdr3_aa: CASSYGQGAPNSPLHF; v_call: TRBV6-5; d_call: TRBD1; clone_size: NA; j_call: TRBJ1-6
cdr3_nt: TGCAGCGTCGCTCCGGACATGGTCCACGAGCAGTACTTC; cdr3_aa: CSVAPDMVHEQYF; v_call: TRBV29-1; d_call: NA; clone_size: NA; j_call: TRBJ2-7
cdr3_nt: TGTGCCAGCGACAGGGGAGATCGGAGCACTGAAGCTTTCTTT; cdr3_aa: CASDRGDRSTEAFF; v_call: TRBV9; d_call: TRBD1; clone_size: NA; j_call: TRBJ1-1
cdr3_nt: TGTGCCAGCAGCTTGGTACAGGGAAATAGCTATGGCTACACCTTC; cdr3_aa: CASSLVQGNSYGYTF; v_call: TRBV5-4; d_call: NA; clone_size: NA; j_call: TRBJ1-2
cdr3_nt: TGTGCCAGCAGCGTAGGAGTAGGGAGCCCAGATACGCAGTATTTT; cdr3_aa: CASSVGVGSPDTQYF; v_call: TRBV9; d_call: NA; clone_size: NA; j_call: TRBJ2-3
cdr3_nt: TGTGCCAGCAGCTTAGCCGCGGGACTCTTCTACGAGCAGTACTTC; cdr3_aa: CASSLAAGLFYEQYF; v_call: TRBV11-2; d_call: NA; clone_size: NA; j_call: TRBJ2-7
cdr3_nt: TGCGCCAGCAGCTTTCGAGAGGACGAGCAGTACTTC; cdr3_aa: CASSFREDEQYF; v_call: TRBV5-1; d_call: NA; clone_size: NA; j_call: TRBJ2-7
cdr3_nt: TGTGCCAGCACCCTTGGGCGTGGAGGGGCTTTCTTT; cdr3_aa: CASTLGRGGAFF; v_call: TRBV28; d_call: NA; clone_size: NA; j_call: TRBJ1-1
cdr3_nt: TGTGCCACCGACTTGGCTGAAGCTTTCTTT; cdr3_aa: CATDLAEAFF; v_call: TRBV28; d_call: NA; clone_size: NA; j_call: TRBJ1-1
cdr3_nt: TGTGCCAGCAGTTTACGGGAGACCCAGTACTTC; cdr3_aa: CASSLRETQYF; v_call: TRBV28; d_call: NA; clone_size: NA; j_call: TRBJ2-5
cdr3_nt: TGTGCCAGCAGCCGCGCAGCGGACAGCAGGATCTACGAGCAGTACTTC; cdr3_aa: CASSRAADSRIYEQYF; v_call: TRBV27; d_call: NA; clone_size: NA; j_call: TRBJ2-7
cdr3_nt: TGTGCCAGCAGTTTGAAGGAGGCCTATGGCTACACCTTC; cdr3_aa: CASSLKEAYGYTF; v_call: TRBV12-3/TRBV12-4; d_call: NA; clone_size: NA; j_call: TRBJ1-2
cdr3_nt: TGCGCCAGCAGCCCCGGAACCGGGCAAGAGACCCAGTACTTC; cdr3_aa: CASSPGTGQETQYF; v_call: TRBV5-1; d_call: NA; clone_size: once; j_call: TRBJ2-5
cdr3_nt: TGTGCCAGTAGCCGGGACAGGGGGCTGGTTACTGAAGCTTTCTTT; cdr3_aa: CASSRDRGLVTEAFF; v_call: TRBV19; d_call: TRBD1; clone_size: once; j_call: TRBJ1-1
cdr3_nt: TGTGCCAGCAGTTACCTGGGGGGGGCAGACGAAGCTTTCTTT; cdr3_aa: CASSYLGGADEAFF; v_call: TRBV6-5; d_call: NA; clone_size: NA; j_call: TRBJ1-1
cdr3_nt: TGCGCCAGCAGCCTCCTCCGGGTCGAGGGCCCCTACGAGCAGTACTTC; cdr3_aa: CASSLLRVEGPYEQYF; v_call: TRBV4-1; d_call: NA; clone_size: NA; j_call: TRBJ2-7
cdr3_nt: TGTGCCAGCAGCGTAGAGGGGTCGCGGGCTTTCTTT; cdr3_aa: CASSVEGSRAFF; v_call: TRBV9; d_call: NA; clone_size: once; j_call: TRBJ1-1
cdr3_nt: TGTGCCAGCAGTTACTCGAGTGCAGGGAGGAGTGGCGAGCAGTACTTC; cdr3_aa: CASSYSSAGRSGEQYF; v_call: TRBV6-5; d_call: NA; clone_size: NA; j_call: TRBJ2-7
cdr3_nt: TGCGCCAGCAGCTCCGGACAGGGGGATGAAAAACTGTTTTTT; cdr3_aa: CASSSGQGDEKLFF; v_call: TRBV5-1; d_call: TRBD1; clone_size: NA; j_call: TRBJ1-4